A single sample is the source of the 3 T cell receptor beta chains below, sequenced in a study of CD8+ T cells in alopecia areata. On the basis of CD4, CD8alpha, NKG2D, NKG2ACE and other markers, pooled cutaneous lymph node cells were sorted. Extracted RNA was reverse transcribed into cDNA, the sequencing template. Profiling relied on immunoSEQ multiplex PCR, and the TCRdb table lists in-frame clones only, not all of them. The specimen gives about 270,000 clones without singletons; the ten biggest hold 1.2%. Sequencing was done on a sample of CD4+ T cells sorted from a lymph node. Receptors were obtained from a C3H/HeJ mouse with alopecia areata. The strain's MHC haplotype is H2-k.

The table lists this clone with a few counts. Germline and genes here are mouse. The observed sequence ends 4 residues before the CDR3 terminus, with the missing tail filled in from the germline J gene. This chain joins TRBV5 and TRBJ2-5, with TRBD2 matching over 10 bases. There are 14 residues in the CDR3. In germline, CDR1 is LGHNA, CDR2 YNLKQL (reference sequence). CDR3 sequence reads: CASSKDWGEDTQYF. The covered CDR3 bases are TGTGCCAGCAGTAAAGACTGGGGGGAAGAC.

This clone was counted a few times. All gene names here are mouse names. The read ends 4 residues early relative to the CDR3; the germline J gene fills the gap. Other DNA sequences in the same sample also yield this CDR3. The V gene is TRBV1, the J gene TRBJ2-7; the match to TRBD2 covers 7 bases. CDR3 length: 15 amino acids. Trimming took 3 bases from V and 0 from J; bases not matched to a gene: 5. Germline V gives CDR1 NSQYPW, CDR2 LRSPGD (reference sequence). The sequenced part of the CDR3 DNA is TGCACCTGCAGTGCGCGGGGGGGTAGCTCCTAT. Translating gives CTCSARGGSSY. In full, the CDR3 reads CTCSARGGSSYEQYF. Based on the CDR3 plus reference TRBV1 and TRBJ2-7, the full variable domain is VTLLEQNPRWRLVPRGQAVNLRCILKNSQYPWMSWYQQDLQKQLQWLFTLRSPGDKEVKSLPGADYLATRVTDTELRLQVANMSQGRTLYCTCSARGGSSYEQYFGPGTRLTVL.

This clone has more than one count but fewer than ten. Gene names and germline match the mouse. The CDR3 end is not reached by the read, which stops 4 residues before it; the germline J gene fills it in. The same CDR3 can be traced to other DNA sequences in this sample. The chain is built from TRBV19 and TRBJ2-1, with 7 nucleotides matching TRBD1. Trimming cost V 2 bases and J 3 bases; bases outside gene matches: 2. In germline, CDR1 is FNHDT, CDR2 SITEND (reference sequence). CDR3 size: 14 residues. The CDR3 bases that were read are TGTGCCAGCAGTATCGGGACAGCCTATGCT. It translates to CASSIGTAYA. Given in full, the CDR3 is CASSIGTAYAEQFF.